The next 32 T cell receptor beta chains were all read from a single sample in a study of T-cell memory formation after mild COVID-19 (dated by TCRdb to the early 2020s). Library creation used 5' RACE. Data came from an Illumina NovaSeq 6000. TCRdb ran its own pipeline on the public reads, namely fastp trimming at Q25 and MiXCR clone calling, and kept in-frame beta chains. Every entry covers one CDR3 protein and lists the most common genes and DNA from its rows. The sample table records about 350,000 distinct CDR3 sequences; about 13% of these occur just once. The ten largest clones add up to around a fifth of the sample. The sequencing sample was made of PBMCs or a T cell subset sorted from them (not recorded which). Source of these receptors: a young man who had mild COVID-19 (a few samples of this study predate the infection). The sample titles of this study are shuffled in the database, so cell type and time point are left out; the donor was told from shared clones.

The J gene is TRBJ1-5, the V gene TRBV25-1, with 7 bases that match TRBD1. CDR1 is MGHDK, CDR2 SYGVNS, per germline. V dropped 3 bases and J dropped 0; count of bases not matched to a gene: 8. This CDR3 contains 17 residues. CDR3 bases: TGTGCCAGCAGTGACCCCTCCGGGACAGATAGCAATCAGCCCCAGCATTTT. It yields the protein CASSDPSGTDSNQPQHF. Using reference TRBV25-1 and TRBJ1-5 for the parts outside the CDR3, the full variable domain is EADIYQTPRYLVIGTGKKITLECSQTMGHDKMYWYQQDPGMELHLIHYSYGVNSTEKGDLSSESTVSRIRTEHFPLTLESARPSHTSQYLCASSDPSGTDSNQPQHFGDGTRLSIL.

This clonotype was seen a few times. In DNA, the CDR3 is TGTGCCAGCAGACCTGGGACCACTGGCTACACCTTC. Residues: CASRPGTTGYTF. V is TRBV6-2 or TRBV6-3 and J is TRBJ1-2, with D maybe TRBD1 (5 bases). This CDR3 contains 12 residues. Germline-derived CDR1 and CDR2 are MNHEY and SVGEGT. With 6 bases removed from V and 7 bases from J, the gap between germline ends came to 12 bases.

This clonotype appeared a few times. The chain joins TRBV6-1 to TRBJ2-5; D is ambiguous. Trimming took off 7 bases at V and 6 bases at J, with 15 bases between the two ends. Germline V gene data show CDR1 as MNHNS and CDR2 as SASEGT. The CDR3 runs to 13 residues. CDR3 sequence (DNA): TGTGCCAGCACGCTAGGTTCCGGAAAGACCCAGTACTTC. It encodes CASTLGSGKTQYF.

The CDR3 is CSARQGDYGYTF. The CDR3 bases are TGCAGTGCTAGACAGGGGGACTATGGCTACACCTTC. J is TRBJ1-2 and V is TRBV20-1, with 7 bases that match TRBD1. V lost 2 bases to trimming and J lost 3 bases; unmatched junction nucleotides: 0. Looked up from germline, CDR1 is DFQATT and CDR2 is SNEGSKA (reference sequence). The CDR3 covers 12 residues.

The chain employs TRBV7-2 and TRBJ2-1; 8 bases align to TRBD2. This CDR3 has 12 residues. Germline V gene lookup returns CDR1 SGHTA and CDR2 FQGNSA. Trimming removed 8 bases from V and 9 bases from J; junction bases left unmatched: 6. The CDR3 loop reads CASRSGGLEQFF. The DNA for the CDR3 is TGTGCCAGCCGCTCGGGGGGGCTTGAGCAGTTCTTC. The full variable domain, rest sourced from reference TRBV7-2 and TRBJ2-1, is GAGVSQSPSNKVTEKGKDVELRCDPISGHTALYWYRQSLGQGLEFLIYFQGNSAPDKSGLPSDRFSAERTGGSVSTLTIQRTQQEDSAVYLCASRSGGLEQFFGPGTRLTVL.

The chain carries TRBV28 and TRBJ1-5; a weak D match, TRBD1 (5 bases). Germline V gene sequence: CDR1 MDHEN, CDR2 SYDVKM. CDR3 length: 15 residues. V was trimmed by 2 bases and J by 9 bases, leaving 17 bases between them. The CDR3 spells CASSLPWGRGSPQHF. CDR3 nucleotides: TGTGCCAGCAGTTTACCTTGGGGCCGGGGGTCGCCCCAGCATTTT.

Many counts were recorded for this clonotype. V usage is TRBV29-1 and J usage is TRBJ2-2; D may be TRBD1 (5 bases). Trimming cost V 5 bases and J 2 bases, with 9 bases left between them. The CDR3 is made up of 13 amino acids. CDR1 is SQVTM, CDR2 ANQGSEA, per germline. CDR3: CSVLDSNTGELFF. For the CDR3, the DNA is TGCAGCGTTCTCGACAGCAACACCGGGGAGCTGTTTTTT.

This clonotype was observed a handful of times. The gene calls are TRBV3-1 and TRBJ2-5; 11 nucleotides line up with TRBD2. From germline, CDR1 is LGHDT and CDR2 YNNKEL (reference sequence). This CDR3 contains 22 residues. Trimming removed 3 bases from V and 2 bases from J; junction bases left unmatched: 23. CDR3: CASSQEGLGSGGAYLEQETQYF. DNA for the CDR3: TGTGCCAGCAGCCAGGAAGGTTTAGGTAGCGGGGGGGCCTATTTGGAACAAGAGACCCAGTACTTC.

The chain couples TRBV7-9 to TRBJ2-7; TRBD1 matches at 8 bases. J lost 5 bases, V lost 1 base, and 7 bases had no gene match. The CDR3 loop spans 15 amino acids. The germline V gene encodes CDR1 SEHNR and CDR2 FQNEAQ (reference sequence). CDR3 region: CASSLGQGAVNEQYF. In DNA form, the CDR3 reads TGTGCCAGCAGCTTAGGGCAGGGGGCGGTGAACGAGCAGTACTTC.

This chain links TRBV29-1 with TRBJ1-4, with D possibly TRBD1 on 6 matching bases. V was shortened by 6 bases and J by 8 bases, with 13 bases between the two germline ends. This CDR3 spans 12 amino acids. CDR1 is SQVTM and CDR2 is ANQGSEA in the germline V gene. Written as DNA, the CDR3 is TGCAGCGTCGCCGACACAGGGGAAAAACTGTTTTTT. It encodes CSVADTGEKLFF.

This clonotype was counted at least ten times. The chain joins TRBV4-1 to TRBJ2-1, with D perhaps TRBD1 (6 bases). Germline values: CDR1 MGHRA, CDR2 YSYEKL. Trimming left V 4 bases short and J 8 bases short, with 18 bases between. This CDR3 is 15 amino acids long. CDR3 in amino acids: CASSPTGPRGDEQFF. Here the CDR3 DNA reads TGCGCCAGCAGCCCTACTGGACCCAGGGGAGATGAGCAGTTCTTC.

The DNA of the CDR3 is TGTGCCAGCAGCTTAGCTTCCTATGGGGCAGGCCTGCTACAGAACACTGAAGCTTTCTTT. This codes for CASSLASYGAGLLQNTEAFF. The rearrangement uses TRBV7-9 and TRBJ1-1; tentatively, D is TRBD1 (5 bases). Per germline, CDR1 SEHNR and CDR2 FQNEAQ (reference sequence). V was clipped by 0 bases and J by 1 base, with 24 bases between them. The CDR3 has 20 residues.

This clonotype was found many times. V usage is TRBV7-3 and J usage is TRBJ2-1; possible D gene TRBD2, 5 bases. The CDR3 totals 19 residues. Germline V gives CDR1 SGHTA, CDR2 FQGTGA. Trimming pared 5 bases from V and 0 bases from J, leaving 23 bases between. The CDR3 DNA reads TGTGCCAGCAGCCCATATGCCCCCAGGACTTTATACTCCTACAATGAGCAGTTCTTC. Its translation: CASSPYAPRTLYSYNEQFF.

About this clonotype itself: At one of its ends the junction is not consistent with the germline gene, which may arise from a read error. V is TRBV7-3 and J is TRBJ1-1; 7 bases agree with TRBD1. This CDR3 spans 14 amino acids. CDR1 and CDR2 from the germline V gene are SGHTA and FQGTGA. The CDR3 nucleotides read TGTGCCAGCAGTTTAACAGGGGTAGGATCTGAAGCTTTCTTT. Translation: CASSLTGVGSEAFF.

This clonotype was picked up a small number of times. V and J are TRBV18 and TRBJ2-3, with 8 positions matching TRBD1. The CDR3 covers 14 residues. The ends lost 3 bases at V and 4 bases at J; junction bases unmatched: 3. Germline loops: CDR1 KGHSH, CDR2 LQKENI. In DNA form, the CDR3 reads TGTGCCAGCTCACCGGACAGGGCCTCAGATACGCAGTATTTT. It yields the protein CASSPDRASDTQYF.

This clonotype showed up just a few times. The chain has TRBV7-3 and TRBJ2-1; D remains ambiguous. The CDR3 extends over 14 amino acids. The germline V gene has CDR1 SGHTA and CDR2 FQGTGA. V was cut by 2 bases and J by 6 bases, with 11 bases left in between. The CDR3 sequence: CASSLGPPGNEQFF. The CDR3 nucleotides read TGTGCCAGCAGCTTAGGGCCCCCCGGCAATGAGCAGTTCTTC.

J is TRBJ2-1 and V is TRBV19; D not resolved. This CDR3 is built from 13 residues. V was trimmed by 3 bases and J by 5 bases, leaving 8 bases between them. Looked up from germline, CDR1 is LNHDA and CDR2 is SQIVND (reference sequence). CDR3 DNA: TGTGCCAGTAGTATGAATCAGCACAATGAGCAGTTCTTC. Translating gives CASSMNQHNEQFF.

J is TRBJ1-4 and V is TRBV13; D not certain. The CDR3 totals 13 residues. The germline CDR1 and CDR2 sequences are PRHDT and FYEKMQ (reference sequence). Deletions cut 0 bases from V and 5 bases from J, with 4 bases between. CDR3 region: CASSLGGNEKLFF. CDR3 DNA sequence: TGTGCCAGCAGCTTAGGAGGGAATGAAAAACTGTTTTTT.

This clonotype was seen repeatedly, ten times or more. J is TRBJ2-1 and V is TRBV7-6; no definite D call. V lost 8 bases to trimming and J lost 10 bases, with 18 bases between them. This CDR3 has 13 residues. Per germline, CDR1 SGHVS and CDR2 FNYEAQ. The CDR3 DNA sequence: TGTGCCAGCGCCCGAAAAGGGTATTACGAGCAGTTCTTC. Protein sequence: CASARKGYYEQFF.

This clonotype was seen a single time. V is TRBV18 and J is TRBJ1-4; 10 nucleotides match TRBD1. The V segment lost 0 bases and the J segment 7 bases; nucleotides outside the gene matches: 2. The CDR3 has 15 amino acids. Germline-derived CDR1 and CDR2 are KGHSH and LQKENI. As DNA, the CDR3 is TGTGCCAGCTCACCACCGGGACAGGGGACTGAAAAACTGTTTTTT. Protein product: CASSPPGQGTEKLFF.

This clonotype has a handful of counts. The genes are TRBV3-1 and TRBJ2-5, with 7 bases identical to TRBD2. Looked up from germline, CDR1 is LGHDT and CDR2 is YNNKEL (reference sequence). The CDR3 extends over 15 amino acids. With V trimmed by 0 bases and J by 3 bases, 4 bases remained unmatched. Written as DNA, the CDR3 is TGTGCCAGCAGCCAAGATCGGGACTACGAAGAGACCCAGTACTTC. It encodes CASSQDRDYEETQYF.

This clonotype was detected ten times or more. The rearrangement links TRBV5-1 to TRBJ2-7; D might be TRBD1 or TRBD2, each matching 6 bases. The CDR3 runs 13 residues. Trimming cost V 3 bases and J 3 bases, with 10 bases left between them. The germline gives CDR1 SGHRS, CDR2 YFSETQ. DNA for the CDR3: TGCGCCAGCAGCTCTGGAGGGGGCTACGAGCAGTACTTC. Protein: CASSSGGGYEQYF.

This clonotype has more than one count but fewer than ten. The chain employs TRBV4-1 and TRBJ1-1, with TRBD1 matching over 10 bases. CDR1 and CDR2 (germline): MGHRA, YSYEKL. Germline trimming cut 4 bases from V and 11 bases from J; bases unmatched to any gene: 7. The CDR3 loop spans 13 amino acids. Here the CDR3 reads CASSRRDRGRAFF. The CDR3 DNA follows: TGCGCCAGCAGCCGTAGGGACAGGGGACGGGCTTTCTTT.

This rearrangement joins TRBV5-1 to TRBJ1-5; maybe TRBD1 (5 bases). V was shortened by 2 bases and J by 4 bases, with 10 bases between the two germline ends. This CDR3 spans 14 amino acids. Germline-derived CDR1 and CDR2 are SGHRS and YFSETQ. As DNA, the CDR3 is TGCGCCAGCAGCTTTAGACAGAGAAATCAGCCCCAGCATTTT. Its translation is CASSFRQRNQPQHF.

This clonotype was found many times. This rearrangement joins TRBV5-1 to TRBJ2-1, with TRBD2 matching 10 bases. The CDR3 is made up of 16 amino acids. CDR1 and CDR2 from the germline V gene are SGHRS and YFSETQ. After removal of 3 bases from V and 4 bases from J, the junction contained 7 bases not matched to a gene. In nucleotides, the CDR3 is TGCGCCAGCAGCTCCTCCCTAGCGGGGGTATACAATGAGCAGTTCTTC. This sequence encodes CASSSSLAGVYNEQFF.

The rearrangement uses TRBV5-1 and TRBJ2-3, with 11 bases matching TRBD2. V shed 0 bases and J 0 bases; nucleotides not matched to a gene: 9. The CDR3 sequence is 19 residues long. From germline, CDR1 is SGHRS and CDR2 YFSETQ. The DNA for the CDR3 is TGCGCCAGCAGCTTGGAGCTTTCGGGACTAGCGGATAGCACAGATACGCAGTATTTT. This encodes CASSLELSGLADSTDTQYF.

This clonotype was seen more than once but under ten times. The CDR3 loop is CASSGRTGGNNEQFF. The CDR3 nucleotides read TGTGCCAGCAGCGGTAGGACAGGGGGAAACAATGAGCAGTTCTTC. The chain is built from TRBV7-6 and TRBJ2-1, with 10 bases identical to TRBD1. The CDR3 extends over 15 amino acids. Germline V CDR1 and CDR2: SGHVS, FNYEAQ. Unmatched junction bases numbered 6, after V lost 5 bases and J lost 5 bases.

Only a few counts were recorded for this clonotype. V usage is TRBV7-2 and J usage is TRBJ1-5; D remains unclear. Trimming took off 3 bases at V and 3 bases at J, with 15 bases between the two ends. From germline, CDR1 is SGHTA and CDR2 FQGNSA. CDR3 size: 16 residues. The CDR3 here is CASSLGPTRVNQPQHF. CDR3 sequence (DNA): TGTGCCAGCAGCTTGGGTCCGACGCGAGTCAATCAGCCCCAGCATTTT. The whole variable domain, filled in from reference TRBV7-2 and TRBJ1-5, reads GAGVSQSPSNKVTEKGKDVELRCDPISGHTALYWYRQSLGQGLEFLIYFQGNSAPDKSGLPSDRFSAERTGGSVSTLTIQRTQQEDSAVYLCASSLGPTRVNQPQHFGDGTRLSIL.

This clonotype was seen ten or more times. The chain links TRBV27 to TRBJ1-6; 8 bases agree with TRBD1. The CDR3 consists of 15 residues. J gave up 4 bases and V 8 bases, and 7 bases lay outside the gene matches. Germline V gene lookup returns CDR1 MNHEY and CDR2 SMNVEV (reference sequence). The CDR3 loop is CASAKGQAYNSPLHF. In DNA, the CDR3 is TGTGCCAGCGCGAAGGGACAGGCTTATAATTCACCCCTCCACTTT.

The rearrangement uses TRBV7-2 and TRBJ2-3; TRBD2 matches at 11 bases. CDR3 length: 15 residues. The V gene's germline CDR1 is SGHTA and CDR2 FQGNSA. V shed 3 bases and J 9 bases; nucleotides not matched to a gene: 8. CDR3 residues: CASSLTSGELDTQYF. The CDR3 DNA is TGTGCCAGCAGCTTGACTAGCGGGGAACTTGACACGCAGTATTTT.

This clonotype was seen a handful of times. The V gene is TRBV7-9, the J gene TRBJ1-2; 10 bases are shared with TRBD1. Germline V lookup: CDR1 SEHNR, CDR2 FQNEAQ (reference sequence). This CDR3 is 14 amino acids long. The V and J ends lost 5 bases and 6 bases, in that order; junction bases with no gene match: 6. Written as DNA, the CDR3 is TGTGCCAGCAGCAGGGGGACAGGGGATAATGGCTACACCTTC. This translates into CASSRGTGDNGYTF.

This clonotype was seen repeatedly, ten times or more. This sequence joins TRBV12-3 or TRBV12-4 and TRBJ2-1; the match to TRBD2 covers 9 bases. The CDR3 extends over 15 amino acids. Unmatched junction bases numbered 9, after V lost 6 bases and J lost 6 bases. Here the CDR3 reads CASRSAGGPANEQFF. CDR3 nucleotide sequence: TGTGCCAGCAGATCAGCGGGGGGCCCCGCCAATGAGCAGTTCTTC.